This T cell receptor beta chain was identified during a study of beta chain features in type 1 diabetes. Study details: No age, gender or cell yield differences were seen between patients and healthy donors. Findings and caveats of the study: Moderate yet significant TCRB CDR3 shortening was seen in Type 1 diabetes patients in all four CD4+ subsets.

Per germline, CDR1 MNHEY and CDR2 SMNVEV (reference sequence). The CDR3 extends over 14 amino acids. V was shortened by 6 bases and J by 8 bases, with 16 bases between the two germline ends. Naive, central memory, regulatory and stem cell-like memory cells within the CD4+ compartment were sorted using CD45RO/CCR7/CD25/CD127/CD95/CD27. Sorting gave populations that all exceeded 95% purity. Expressed TCRB transcripts were sequenced after all isolated RNA was converted to cDNA. Assay used: immunoSEQ multiplex PCR; TCRdb lists only in-frame clones, some missing. The sample includes some 160,000 clones, about 8.1% of them seen just once. A few counts support this clone. The antigen is not known.

The rearrangement uses TRBV27 and TRBJ1-4; possible D gene TRBD1, 6 bases. The sequence was obtained from a woman between 18 and 29 years old with type 1 diabetes. Sequencing was done on a sample of central memory CD4+ T cells from blood. CDR3 nucleotide sequence: TGTGCCAGCAGACTGGACAGTTGGGGAGAAAAACTGTTTTTT. It encodes CASRLDSWGEKLFF.